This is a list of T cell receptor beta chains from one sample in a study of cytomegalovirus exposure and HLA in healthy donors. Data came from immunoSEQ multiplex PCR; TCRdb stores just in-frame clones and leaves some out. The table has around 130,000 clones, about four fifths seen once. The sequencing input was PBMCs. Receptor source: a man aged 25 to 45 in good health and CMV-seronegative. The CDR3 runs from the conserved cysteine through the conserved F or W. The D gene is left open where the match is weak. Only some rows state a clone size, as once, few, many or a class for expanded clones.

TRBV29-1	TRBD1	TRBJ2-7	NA	TGCAGCGTTGAAACCGGGACAGGACCCTACGAGCAGTACTTC	CSVETGTGPYEQYF
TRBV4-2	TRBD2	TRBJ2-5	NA	TGTGCCAGCAGCCAAGGGACTAGCGAAGAGACCCAGTACTTC	CASSQGTSEETQYF
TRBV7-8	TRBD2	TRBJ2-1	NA	TGTGCCAGCAGTAGGAATTCCGGGACTAGCGATATAAGGGACAATGAGCAGTTCTTC	CASSRNSGTSDIRDNEQFF
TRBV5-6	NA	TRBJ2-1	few	TGTGCCAGCAGCGCGCGGACAGTTTTCTACAATGAGCAGTTCTTC	CASSARTVFYNEQFF
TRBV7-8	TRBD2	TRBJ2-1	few	TGTGCCAGCAGCCCAGGACTAGCGGGAGGCGAGCACAATGAGCAGTTCTTC	CASSPGLAGGEHNEQFF
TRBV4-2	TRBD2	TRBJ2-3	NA	TGTGCCAGCAGCCAGGAAGGACTAGCGGGCACAGATACGCAGTATTTT	CASSQEGLAGTDTQYF
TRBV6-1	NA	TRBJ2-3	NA	TGTGCCAGCATGGGGCCTGCCTATAATACGCAGTATTTT	CASMGPAYNTQYF
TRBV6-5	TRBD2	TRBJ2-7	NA	TGTGCCAGCAGGAGGGGGACTAGCGGGAGCTACGAGCAGTACTTC	CASRRGTSGSYEQYF
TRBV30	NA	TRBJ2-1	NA	TGTGCCTGGAAGGGACTGCCAAATGAGCAGTTCTTC	CAWKGLPNEQFF
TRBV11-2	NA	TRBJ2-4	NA	TGTGCCAGCAGGTGGCGGCAGGGGACGGACATTCAGTACTTC	CASRWRQGTDIQYF